This note documents a single T cell receptor beta chain sequence. This clonotype was detected a few times. Its antigen is currently not known. No clone much larger than this one lies a single base away; base qualities are absent. V and J are truncated by 3 bases and 0 bases respectively, leaving an intervening sequence of 12 bases. Its CDR3 holds 16 amino acids, cysteine through phenylalanine. The CDR3 DNA has 48 bases and is translated from base 1. The germline V gene sets CDR1 to WSHSY and CDR2 to SAAADI. The data were taken from a study of early T cells in non-severe SARS-CoV-2 infection (dated by TCRdb to about 2021). Some background on the complete study: Because TCR sequencing relied on bulk RNA taken from unsorted whole blood, pairing of alpha and beta chains was not possible. General findings and caveats noted by the study authors: Matching against VDJdb was skewed toward anti-spike CD8 responses, likely underestimated virus-specific expansions, and missed private and CD4 specificities.

To prepare the library, 5' RACE was applied. The run used a NextSeq 500. The TCR library protocol attached unique molecular identifiers to individual cDNA molecules to correct for sequencing error and PCR bias. Both TCR alpha and beta chains were sequenced, and tight co-correlation was observed between alpha and beta sequence abundances in each sample. Regarding the original processing steps: V gene, J gene and CDR3 annotation of TCR sequences was performed with Decombinator V4. Expanded TCRs were defined as changing significantly between any two time points under a Poisson model with p below 0.0001. TCR abundances were normalised to the total number of TCRs sequenced per sample and were expressed as counts per million. TRAV1-2 paired with TRAJ12, TRAJ20 or TRAJ33 defined MAIT TCRs, while TRAV10 paired with TRAJ18 defined iNKT TCRs. VDJdb, accessed on 1 November 2021, was searched for TCRs annotated for CMV, EBV and SARS-CoV-2, and TCRs annotated for more than one antigen were excluded. TCRdb redid the processing of the public reads, applying fastp at Q25 and MiXCR, and retained in-frame beta chains. Rows are combined by CDR3 protein, so each entry shows the most common genes and DNA. V and J calls and clone size were set by TCRdb, not the authors. The table for this sample lists about 33,000 distinct CDR3 sequences; 4% to 5% of them were counted only once. 6.5% to 8.5% of the sample is in the top ten clones.

Set within a cohort of healthcare workers in London, UK, this nested case-control study involved weekly PCR testing of nasopharyngeal swabs along with blood sampling. Healthcare workers were recruited during the week of the UK lockdown, between 23 and 31 March 2020, and followed weekly for up to about 15 weeks. The TCR originated in an adult who was a healthcare worker with PCR-confirmed SARS-CoV-2 infection or an uninfected control (not recorded which). Source material: whole blood. The chain is encoded by TRBV10-2 joined to TRBJ1-5; a confident D gene designation cannot be given. The DNA sequence is given as TGCGCCAGCAGTGAAATGGCGGCCTATAGCAATCAGCCCCAGCATTTT. This gives the protein CASSEMAAYSNQPQHF.